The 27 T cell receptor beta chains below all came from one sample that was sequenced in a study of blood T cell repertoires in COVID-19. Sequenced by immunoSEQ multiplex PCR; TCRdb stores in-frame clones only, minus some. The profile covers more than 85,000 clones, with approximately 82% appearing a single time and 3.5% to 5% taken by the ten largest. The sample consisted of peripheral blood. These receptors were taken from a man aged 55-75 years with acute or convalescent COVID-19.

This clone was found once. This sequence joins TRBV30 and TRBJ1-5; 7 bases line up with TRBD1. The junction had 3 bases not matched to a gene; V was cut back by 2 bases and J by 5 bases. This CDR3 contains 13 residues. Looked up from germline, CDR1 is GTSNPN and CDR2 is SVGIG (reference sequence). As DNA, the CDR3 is TGTGCCTGGAGTTTCACAGGGGATCAGCCCCAGCATTTT. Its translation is CAWSFTGDQPQHF.

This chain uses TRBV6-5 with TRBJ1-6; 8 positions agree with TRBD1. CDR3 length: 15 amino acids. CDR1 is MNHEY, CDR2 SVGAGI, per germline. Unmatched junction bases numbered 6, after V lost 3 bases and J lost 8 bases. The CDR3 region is CASSYTGQVYSPLHF. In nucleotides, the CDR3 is TGTGCCAGCAGTTATACGGGACAGGTTTATTCACCCCTCCACTTT.

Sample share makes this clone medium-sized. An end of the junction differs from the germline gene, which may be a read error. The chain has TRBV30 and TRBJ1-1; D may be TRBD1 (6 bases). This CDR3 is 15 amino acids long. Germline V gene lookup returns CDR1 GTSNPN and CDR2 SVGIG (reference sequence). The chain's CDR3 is CAWSVPGFGDTEAFF. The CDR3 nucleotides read TGTGCCTGGAGTGTACCCGGATTTGGGGACACCGAAGCTTTCTTT.

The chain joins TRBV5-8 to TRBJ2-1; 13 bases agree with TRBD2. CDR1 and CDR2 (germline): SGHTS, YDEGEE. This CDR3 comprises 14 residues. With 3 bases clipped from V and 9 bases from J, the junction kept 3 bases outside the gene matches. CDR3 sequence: CASSYGTSGTEQFF. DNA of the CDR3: TGTGCCAGCAGCTACGGGACTAGCGGGACTGAGCAGTTCTTC.

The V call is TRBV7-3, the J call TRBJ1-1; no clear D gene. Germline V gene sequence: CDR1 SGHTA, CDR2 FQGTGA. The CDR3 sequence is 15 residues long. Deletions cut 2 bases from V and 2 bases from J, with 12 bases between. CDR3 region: CASSLGGLGNTEAFF. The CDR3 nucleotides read TGTGCCAGCAGCTTAGGAGGGCTAGGCAACACTGAAGCTTTCTTT.

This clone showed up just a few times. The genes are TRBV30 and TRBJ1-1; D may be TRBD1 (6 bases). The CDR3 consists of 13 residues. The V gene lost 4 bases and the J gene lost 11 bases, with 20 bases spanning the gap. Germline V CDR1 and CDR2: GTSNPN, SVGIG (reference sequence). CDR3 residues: CAWTPRVGAGAFF. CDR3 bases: TGTGCCTGGACCCCCCGGGTGGGGGCCGGGGCTTTCTTT. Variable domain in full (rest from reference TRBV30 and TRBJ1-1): SQTIHQWPATLVQPVGSPLSLECTVEGTSNPNLYWYRQAAGRGLQLLFYSVGIGQISSEVPQNLSASRPQDRQFILSSKKLLLSDSGFYLCAWTPRVGAGAFFGQGTRLTVV.

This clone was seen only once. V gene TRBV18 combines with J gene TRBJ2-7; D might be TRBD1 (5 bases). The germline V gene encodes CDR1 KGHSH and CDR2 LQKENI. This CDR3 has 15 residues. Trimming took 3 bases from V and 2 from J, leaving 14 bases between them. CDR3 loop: CASSPKQEPTYEQYV. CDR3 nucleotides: TGTGCCAGCTCACCCAAACAGGAGCCTACCTACGAGCAGTACGTC.

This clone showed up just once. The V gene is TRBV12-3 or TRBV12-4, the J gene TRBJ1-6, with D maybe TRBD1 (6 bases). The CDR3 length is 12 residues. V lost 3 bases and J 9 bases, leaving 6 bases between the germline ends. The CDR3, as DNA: TGTGCCAGCAGTTTGGGGGCTTCACCCCTCCACTTT. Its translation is CASSLGASPLHF.

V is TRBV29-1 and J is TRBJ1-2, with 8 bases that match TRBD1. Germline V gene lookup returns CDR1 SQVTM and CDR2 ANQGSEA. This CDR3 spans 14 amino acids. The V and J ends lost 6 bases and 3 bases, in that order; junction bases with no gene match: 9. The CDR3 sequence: CSVDSRGLDYGYTF. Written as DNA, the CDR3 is TGCAGCGTGGACTCCAGGGGGCTAGACTATGGCTACACCTTC.

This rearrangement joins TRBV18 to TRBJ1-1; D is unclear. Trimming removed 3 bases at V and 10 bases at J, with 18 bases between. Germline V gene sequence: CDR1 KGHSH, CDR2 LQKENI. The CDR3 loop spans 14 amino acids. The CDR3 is CASSPPYTSGRAFF. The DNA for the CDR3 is TGTGCCAGCTCACCCCCCTACACGTCGGGTCGAGCTTTCTTT.

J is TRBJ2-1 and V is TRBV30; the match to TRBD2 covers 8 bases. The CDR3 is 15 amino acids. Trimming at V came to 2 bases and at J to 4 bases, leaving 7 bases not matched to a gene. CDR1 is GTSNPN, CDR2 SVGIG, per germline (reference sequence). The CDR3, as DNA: TGTGCCTGGAGTTTGGGACTAGGAAGTTACAATGAGCAGTTCTTC. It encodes CAWSLGLGSYNEQFF.

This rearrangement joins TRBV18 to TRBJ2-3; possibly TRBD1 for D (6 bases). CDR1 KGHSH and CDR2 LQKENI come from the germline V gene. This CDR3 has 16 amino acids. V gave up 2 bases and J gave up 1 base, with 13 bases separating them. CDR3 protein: CASSPGTPWGTDTQYF. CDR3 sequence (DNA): TGTGCCAGCTCACCAGGGACACCCTGGGGCACAGATACGCAGTATTTT.

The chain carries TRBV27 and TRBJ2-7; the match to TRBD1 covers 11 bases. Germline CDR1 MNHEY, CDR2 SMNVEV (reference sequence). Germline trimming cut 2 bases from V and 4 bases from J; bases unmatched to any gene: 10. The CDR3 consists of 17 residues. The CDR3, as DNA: TGTGCCAGCAGTTTAAGGGTCGGACAGGGGGCTAGATACGAGCAGTACTTC. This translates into CASSLRVGQGARYEQYF.

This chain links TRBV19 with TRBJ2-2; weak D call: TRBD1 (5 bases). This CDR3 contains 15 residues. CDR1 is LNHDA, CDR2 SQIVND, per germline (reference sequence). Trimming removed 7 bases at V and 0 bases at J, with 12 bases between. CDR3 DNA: TGTGCCAGTATTGCGACAGCTTCGAACACCGGGGAGCTGTTTTTT. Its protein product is CASIATASNTGELFF. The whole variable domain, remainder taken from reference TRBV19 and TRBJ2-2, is DGGITQSPKYLFRKEGQNVTLSCEQNLNHDAMYWYRQDPGQGLRLIYYSQIVNDFQKGDIAEGYSVSREKKESFPLTVTSAQKNPTAFYLCASIATASNTGELFFGEGSRLTVL.

Here the CDR3 reads CASSVPGTGKEAFF. The CDR3 DNA is TGTGCCAGCAGTGTGCCTGGGACAGGGAAGGAAGCTTTCTTT. The chain couples TRBV28 to TRBJ1-1; 9 bases line up with TRBD1. The V gene end was trimmed by 5 bases and the J gene end by 8 bases; junction bases not matched to a gene: 9. There are 14 residues in the CDR3. In germline, CDR1 is MDHEN, CDR2 SYDVKM.

The CDR3, as DNA: TGCGCCAGCAGCGTATTCTCGACTGCTAACACCGGGGAGCTGTTTTTT. Its translation: CASSVFSTANTGELFF. This chain joins TRBV4-1 and TRBJ2-2; D gene ambiguous. The germline V gene encodes CDR1 MGHRA and CDR2 YSYEKL. The CDR3 spans 16 residues. Trimming shortened V by 5 bases and J by 2 bases, and 15 bases separated the two germline ends.

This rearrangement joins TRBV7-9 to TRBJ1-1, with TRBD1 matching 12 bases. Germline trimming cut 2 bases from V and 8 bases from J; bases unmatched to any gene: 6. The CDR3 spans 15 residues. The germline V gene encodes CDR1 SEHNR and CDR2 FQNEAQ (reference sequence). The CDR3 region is CASSLSGTGGTEAFF. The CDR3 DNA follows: TGTGCCAGCAGCTTATCCGGGACAGGGGGCACGGAAGCTTTCTTT.

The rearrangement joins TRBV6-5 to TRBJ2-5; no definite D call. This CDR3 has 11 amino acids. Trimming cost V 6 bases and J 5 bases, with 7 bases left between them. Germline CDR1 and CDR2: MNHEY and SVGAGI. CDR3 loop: CASSEEETQYF. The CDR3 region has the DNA TGTGCCAGCAGCGAGGAGGAGACCCAGTACTTC.

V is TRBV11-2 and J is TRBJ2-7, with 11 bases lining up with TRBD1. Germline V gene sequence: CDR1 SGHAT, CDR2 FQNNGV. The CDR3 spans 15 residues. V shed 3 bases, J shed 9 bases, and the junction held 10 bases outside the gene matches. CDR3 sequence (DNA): TGTGCCAGCAGCTTCACGGACAGGGGGCAGGCGGCGCAGTACTTC. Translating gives CASSFTDRGQAAQYF.

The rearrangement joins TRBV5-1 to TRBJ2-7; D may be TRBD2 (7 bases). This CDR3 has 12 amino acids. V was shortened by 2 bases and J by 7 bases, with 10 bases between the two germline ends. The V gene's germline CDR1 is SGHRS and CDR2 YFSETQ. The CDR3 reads CASSFAGAEQYF. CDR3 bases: TGCGCCAGCAGCTTTGCGGGGGCAGAGCAGTACTTC. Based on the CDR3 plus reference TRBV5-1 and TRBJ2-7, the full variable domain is KAGVTQTPRYLIKTRGQQVTLSCSPISGHRSVSWYQQTPGQGLQFLFEYFSETQRNKGNFPGRFSGRQFSNSRSEMNVSTLELGDSALYLCASSFAGAEQYFGPGTRLTVT.

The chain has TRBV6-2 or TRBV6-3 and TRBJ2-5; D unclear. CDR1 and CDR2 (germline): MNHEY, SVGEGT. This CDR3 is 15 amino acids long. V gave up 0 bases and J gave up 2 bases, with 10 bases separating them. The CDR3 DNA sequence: TGTGCCAGCAGTTACTCGATTACATCTCAAGAGACCCAGTACTTC. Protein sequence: CASSYSITSQETQYF.

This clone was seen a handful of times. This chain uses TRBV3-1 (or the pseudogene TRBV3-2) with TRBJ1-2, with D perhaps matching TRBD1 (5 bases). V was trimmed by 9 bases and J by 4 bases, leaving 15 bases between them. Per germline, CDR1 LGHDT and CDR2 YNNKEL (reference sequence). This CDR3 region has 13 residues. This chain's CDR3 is CASQLLGAYGYTF. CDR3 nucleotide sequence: TGTGCCAGTCAGTTGCTTGGGGCCTATGGCTACACCTTC.

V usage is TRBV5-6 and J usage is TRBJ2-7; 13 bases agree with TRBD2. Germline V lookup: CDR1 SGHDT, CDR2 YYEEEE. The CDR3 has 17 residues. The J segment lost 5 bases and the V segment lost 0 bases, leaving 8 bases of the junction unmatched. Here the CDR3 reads CASSLVRGLAGFNEQYV. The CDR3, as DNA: TGTGCCAGCAGCTTGGTTCGGGGACTAGCGGGATTCAACGAGCAGTACGTC.

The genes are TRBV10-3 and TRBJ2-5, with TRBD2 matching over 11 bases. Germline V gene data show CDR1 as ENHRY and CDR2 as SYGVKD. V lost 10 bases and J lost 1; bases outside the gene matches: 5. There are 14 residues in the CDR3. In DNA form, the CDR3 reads TGTGCCAGTTTAGCGGGAGGGCCCCAAGAGACCCAGTACTTC. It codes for CASLAGGPQETQYF.

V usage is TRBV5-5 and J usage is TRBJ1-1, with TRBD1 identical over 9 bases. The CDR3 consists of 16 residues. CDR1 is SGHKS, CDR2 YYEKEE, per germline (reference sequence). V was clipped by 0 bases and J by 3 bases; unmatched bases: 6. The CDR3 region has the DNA TGTGCCAGCAGCTTGGGACAGGGGGTGATAGACACTGAAGCTTTCTTT. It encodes CASSLGQGVIDTEAFF. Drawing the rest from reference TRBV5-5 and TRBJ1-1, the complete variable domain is DAGVTQSPTHLIKTRGQQVTLRCSPISGHKSVSWYQQVLGQGPQFIFQYYEKEERGRGNFPDRFSARQFPNYSSELNVNALLLGDSALYLCASSLGQGVIDTEAFFGQGTRLTVV.

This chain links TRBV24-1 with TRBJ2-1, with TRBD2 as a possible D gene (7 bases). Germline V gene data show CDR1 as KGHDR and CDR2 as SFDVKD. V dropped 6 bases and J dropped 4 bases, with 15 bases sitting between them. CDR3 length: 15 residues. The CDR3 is CATSTRGRGYNEQFF. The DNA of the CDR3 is TGTGCCACCAGTACTCGTGGGAGGGGGTACAATGAGCAGTTCTTC.

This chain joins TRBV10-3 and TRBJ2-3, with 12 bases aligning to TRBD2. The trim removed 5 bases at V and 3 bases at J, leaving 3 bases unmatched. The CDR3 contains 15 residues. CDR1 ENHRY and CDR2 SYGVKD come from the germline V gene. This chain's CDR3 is CAISPTSGGTDTQYF. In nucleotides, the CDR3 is TGTGCCATCAGTCCGACTAGCGGGGGTACAGATACGCAGTATTTT.